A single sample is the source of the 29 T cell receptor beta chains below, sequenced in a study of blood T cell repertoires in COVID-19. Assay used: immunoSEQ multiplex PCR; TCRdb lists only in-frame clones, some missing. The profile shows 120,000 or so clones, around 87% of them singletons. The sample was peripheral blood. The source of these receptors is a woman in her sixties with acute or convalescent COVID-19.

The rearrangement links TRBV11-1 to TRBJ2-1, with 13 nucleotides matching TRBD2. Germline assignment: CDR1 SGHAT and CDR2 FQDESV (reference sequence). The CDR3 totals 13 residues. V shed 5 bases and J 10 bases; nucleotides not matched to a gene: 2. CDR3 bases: TGTGCCAGCAGCACGGGACTAGCGGGAGAGCAGTTCTTC. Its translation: CASSTGLAGEQFF.

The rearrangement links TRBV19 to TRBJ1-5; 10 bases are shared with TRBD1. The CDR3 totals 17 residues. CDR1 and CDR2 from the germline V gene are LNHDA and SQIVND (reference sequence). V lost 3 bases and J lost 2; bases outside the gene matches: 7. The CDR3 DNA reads TGTGCCAGTAGTATGAGGACAGGGGGTGAAGGCAATCAGCCCCAGCATTTT. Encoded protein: CASSMRTGGEGNQPQHF.

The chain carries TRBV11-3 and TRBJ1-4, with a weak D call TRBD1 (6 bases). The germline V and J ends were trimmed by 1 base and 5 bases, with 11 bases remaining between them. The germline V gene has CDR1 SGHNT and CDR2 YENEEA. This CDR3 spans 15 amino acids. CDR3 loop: CASSLGTDLNEKLFF. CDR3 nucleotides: TGTGCCAGCAGCTTAGGGACAGACTTAAATGAAAAACTGTTTTTT.

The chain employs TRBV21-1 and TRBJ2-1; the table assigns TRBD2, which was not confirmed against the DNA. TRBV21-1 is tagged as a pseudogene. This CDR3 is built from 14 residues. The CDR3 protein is CASKGGETYNEQFF. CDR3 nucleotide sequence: TGTGCCAGCAAAGGGGGGGAGACCTACAATGAGCAGTTCTTC.

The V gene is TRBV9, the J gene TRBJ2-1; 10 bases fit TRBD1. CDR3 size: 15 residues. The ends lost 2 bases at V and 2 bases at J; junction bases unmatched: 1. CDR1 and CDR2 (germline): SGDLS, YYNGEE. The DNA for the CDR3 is TGTGCCAGCAGCGTCGGACAGGGGGCCTACAATGAGCAGTTCTTC. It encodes CASSVGQGAYNEQFF.

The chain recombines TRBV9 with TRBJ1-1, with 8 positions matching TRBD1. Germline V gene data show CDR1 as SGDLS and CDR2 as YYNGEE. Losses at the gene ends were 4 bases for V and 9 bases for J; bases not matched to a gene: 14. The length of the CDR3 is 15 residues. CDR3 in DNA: TGTGCCAGCAGCTCGGACGGACAGGGTTCGGACAAAGCTTTCTTT. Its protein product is CASSSDGQGSDKAFF.

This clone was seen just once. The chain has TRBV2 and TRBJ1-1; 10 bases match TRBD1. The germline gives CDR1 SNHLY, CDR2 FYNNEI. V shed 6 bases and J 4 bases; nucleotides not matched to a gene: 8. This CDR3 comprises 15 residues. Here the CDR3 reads CASRERQGAVTEAFF. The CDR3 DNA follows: TGTGCCAGCAGGGAAAGACAGGGGGCGGTCACTGAAGCTTTCTTT.

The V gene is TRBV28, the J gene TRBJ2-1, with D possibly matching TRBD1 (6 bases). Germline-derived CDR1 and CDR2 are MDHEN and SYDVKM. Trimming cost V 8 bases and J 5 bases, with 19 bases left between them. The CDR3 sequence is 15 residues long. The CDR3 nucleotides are TGTGCCAGCCTGAGACTCAGCGGACAGAACAATGAGCAGTTCTTC. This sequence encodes CASLRLSGQNNEQFF.

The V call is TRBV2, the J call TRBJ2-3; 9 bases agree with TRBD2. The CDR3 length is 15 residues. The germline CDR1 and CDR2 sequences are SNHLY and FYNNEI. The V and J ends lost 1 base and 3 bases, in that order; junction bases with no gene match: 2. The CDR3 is CASSEELAGTDTQYF. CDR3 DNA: TGTGCCAGCAGTGAAGAGCTAGCGGGAACAGATACGCAGTATTTT. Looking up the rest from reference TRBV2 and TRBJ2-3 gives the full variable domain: EPEVTQTPSHQVTQMGQEVILRCVPISNHLYFYWYRQILGQKVEFLVSFYNNEISEKSEIFDDQFSVERPDGSNFTLKIRSTKLEDSAMYFCASSEELAGTDTQYFGPGTRLTVL.

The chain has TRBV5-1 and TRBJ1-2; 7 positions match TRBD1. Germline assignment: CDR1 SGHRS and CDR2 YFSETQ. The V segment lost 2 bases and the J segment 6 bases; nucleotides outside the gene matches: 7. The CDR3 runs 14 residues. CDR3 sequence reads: CASSLGQVRDGYTF. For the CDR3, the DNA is TGCGCCAGCAGCTTAGGACAGGTCAGAGATGGCTACACCTTC.

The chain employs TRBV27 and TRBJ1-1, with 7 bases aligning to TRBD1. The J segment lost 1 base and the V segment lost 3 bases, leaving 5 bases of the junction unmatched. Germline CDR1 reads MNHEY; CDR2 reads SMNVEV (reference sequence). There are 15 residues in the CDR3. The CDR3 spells CASSLGRGWNTEAFF. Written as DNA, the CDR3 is TGTGCCAGCAGTTTGGGCAGGGGGTGGAACACTGAAGCTTTCTTT.

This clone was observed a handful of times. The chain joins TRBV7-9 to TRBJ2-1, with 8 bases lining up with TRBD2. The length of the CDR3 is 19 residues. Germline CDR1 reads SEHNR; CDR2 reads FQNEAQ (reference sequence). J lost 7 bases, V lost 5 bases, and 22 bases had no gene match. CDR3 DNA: TGTGCCAGCAGCACAAGCAAGACAATAGCGGGACTCAAGCCTAATGAGCAGTTCTTC. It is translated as CASSTSKTIAGLKPNEQFF. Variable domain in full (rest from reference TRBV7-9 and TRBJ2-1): DTGVSQNPRHKITKRGQNVTFRCDPISEHNRLYWYRQTLGQGPEFLTYFQNEAQLEKSRLLSDRFSAERPKGSFSTLEIQRTEQGDSAMYLCASSTSKTIAGLKPNEQFFGPGTRLTVL.

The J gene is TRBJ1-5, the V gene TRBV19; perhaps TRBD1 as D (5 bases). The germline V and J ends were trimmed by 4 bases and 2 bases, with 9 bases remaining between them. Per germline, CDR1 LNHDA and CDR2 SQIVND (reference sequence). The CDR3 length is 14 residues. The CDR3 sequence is CASSTDRGNQPQHF. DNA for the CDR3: TGTGCCAGTAGTACTGACAGAGGCAATCAGCCCCAGCATTTT. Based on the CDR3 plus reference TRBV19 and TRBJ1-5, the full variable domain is DGGITQSPKYLFRKEGQNVTLSCEQNLNHDAMYWYRQDPGQGLRLIYYSQIVNDFQKGDIAEGYSVSREKKESFPLTVTSAQKNPTAFYLCASSTDRGNQPQHFGDGTRLSIL.

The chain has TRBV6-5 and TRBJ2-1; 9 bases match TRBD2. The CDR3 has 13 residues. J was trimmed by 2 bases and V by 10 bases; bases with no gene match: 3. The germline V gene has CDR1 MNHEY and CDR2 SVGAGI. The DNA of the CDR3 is TGTGCCACGCGGGAGGGGCCCTACAATGAGCAGTTCTTC. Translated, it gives CATREGPYNEQFF.

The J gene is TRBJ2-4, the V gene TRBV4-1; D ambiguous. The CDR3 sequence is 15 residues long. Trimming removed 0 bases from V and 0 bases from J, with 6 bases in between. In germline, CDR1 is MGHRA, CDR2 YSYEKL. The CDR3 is CASSQEIRAKNIQYF. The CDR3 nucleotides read TGCGCCAGCAGCCAAGAAATCCGAGCCAAAAACATTCAGTACTTC.

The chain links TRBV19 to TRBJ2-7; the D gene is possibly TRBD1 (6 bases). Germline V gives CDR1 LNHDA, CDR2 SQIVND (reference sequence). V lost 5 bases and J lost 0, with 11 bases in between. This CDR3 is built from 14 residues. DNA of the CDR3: TGTGCCAGTAGTCCTCTGGACAGCTCCTACGAGCAGTACTTC. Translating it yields CASSPLDSSYEQYF.

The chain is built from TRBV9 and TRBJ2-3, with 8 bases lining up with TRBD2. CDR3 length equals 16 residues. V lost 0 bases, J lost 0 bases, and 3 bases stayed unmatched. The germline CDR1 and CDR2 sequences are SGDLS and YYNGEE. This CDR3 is CASSVAGGRSTDTQYF. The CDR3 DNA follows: TGTGCCAGCAGCGTAGCCGGCGGGAGGAGCACAGATACGCAGTATTTT.

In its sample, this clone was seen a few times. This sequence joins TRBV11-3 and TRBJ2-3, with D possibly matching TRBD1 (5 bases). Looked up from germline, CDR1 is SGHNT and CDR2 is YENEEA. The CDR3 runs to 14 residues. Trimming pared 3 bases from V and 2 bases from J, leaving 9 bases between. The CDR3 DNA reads TGTGCCAGCAGCTTTGACAGAAACACAGATACGCAGTATTTT. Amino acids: CASSFDRNTDTQYF.

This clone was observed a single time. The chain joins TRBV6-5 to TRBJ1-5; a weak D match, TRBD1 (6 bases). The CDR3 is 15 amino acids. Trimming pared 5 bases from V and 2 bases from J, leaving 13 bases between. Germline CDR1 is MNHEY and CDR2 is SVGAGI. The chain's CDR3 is CASSPYRDRNQPQHF. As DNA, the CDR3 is TGTGCCAGCAGTCCGTACAGGGACCGCAATCAGCCCCAGCATTTT.

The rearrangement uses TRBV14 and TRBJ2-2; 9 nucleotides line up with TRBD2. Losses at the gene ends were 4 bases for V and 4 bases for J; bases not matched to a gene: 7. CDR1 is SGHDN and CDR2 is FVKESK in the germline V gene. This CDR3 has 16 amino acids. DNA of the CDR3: TGTGCCAGCAGCCCGATAGCGGGAGTTCCCACCGGGGAGCTGTTTTTT. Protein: CASSPIAGVPTGELFF.

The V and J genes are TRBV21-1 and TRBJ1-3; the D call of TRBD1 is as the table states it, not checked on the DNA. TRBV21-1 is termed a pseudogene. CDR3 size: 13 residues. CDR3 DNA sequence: TGTGCCAGTAGCACAGGCGCTGGAAACACCATATATTTT. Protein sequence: CASSTGAGNTIYF.

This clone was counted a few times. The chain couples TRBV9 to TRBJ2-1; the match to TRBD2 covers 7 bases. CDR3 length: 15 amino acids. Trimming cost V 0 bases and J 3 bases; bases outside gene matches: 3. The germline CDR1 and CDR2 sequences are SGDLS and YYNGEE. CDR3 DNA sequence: TGTGCCAGCAGCGTAGAACCGGGGGGCTACAATGAGCAGTTCTTC. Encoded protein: CASSVEPGGYNEQFF.

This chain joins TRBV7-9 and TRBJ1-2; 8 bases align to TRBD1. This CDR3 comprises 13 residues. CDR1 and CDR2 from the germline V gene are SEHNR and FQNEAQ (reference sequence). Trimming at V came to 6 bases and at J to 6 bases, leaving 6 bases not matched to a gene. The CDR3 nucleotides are TGTGCCAGCAGATCCGTGACAGGGGATGGCTACACCTTC. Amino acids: CASRSVTGDGYTF.

The CDR3 spells CSAEGGRKNEQFF. CDR3 DNA: TGCAGCGCCGAGGGAGGGAGGAAAAATGAGCAGTTCTTC. The chain uses TRBV29-1 and TRBJ2-1, with TRBD2 identical over 7 bases. Germline CDR1 reads SQVTM; CDR2 reads ANQGSEA. Trimming took 7 bases from V and 7 from J; bases not matched to a gene: 10. The CDR3 is made up of 13 amino acids.

CDR3 sequence reads: CASSWAGTGAGELFF. In DNA, the CDR3 is TGTGCCAGCAGTTGGGCCGGGACTGGCGCCGGGGAGCTGTTTTTT. The V gene is TRBV6-2 or TRBV6-3, the J gene TRBJ2-2; TRBD2 might be the D (6 bases). The CDR3 has 15 amino acids. Germline V lookup: CDR1 MNHEY, CDR2 SVGEGT. V shed 4 bases and J shed 6 bases, with 15 bases lying between them.

The CDR3 sequence is CASSPTGQGEQPQHF. In nucleotides, the CDR3 is TGTGCCAGCTCACCAACGGGACAGGGAGAGCAGCCCCAGCATTTT. The chain joins TRBV18 to TRBJ1-5; 9 nucleotides align to TRBD1. Germline V gene data show CDR1 as KGHSH and CDR2 as LQKENI. The CDR3 sequence is 15 residues long. V shed 2 bases, J shed 7 bases, and the junction held 6 bases outside the gene matches.

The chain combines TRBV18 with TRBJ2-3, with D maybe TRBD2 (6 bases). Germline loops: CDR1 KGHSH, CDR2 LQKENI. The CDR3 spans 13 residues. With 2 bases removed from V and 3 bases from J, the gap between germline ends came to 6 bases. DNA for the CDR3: TGTGCCAGCTCACCAGGGGGGACAGATACGCAGTATTTT. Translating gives CASSPGGTDTQYF.

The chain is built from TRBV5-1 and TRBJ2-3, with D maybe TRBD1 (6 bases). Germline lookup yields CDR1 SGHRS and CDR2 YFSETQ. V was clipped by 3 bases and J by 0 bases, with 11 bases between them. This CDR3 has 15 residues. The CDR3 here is CASSYMTGSTDTQYF. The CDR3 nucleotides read TGCGCCAGCAGCTACATGACAGGTAGCACAGATACGCAGTATTTT.

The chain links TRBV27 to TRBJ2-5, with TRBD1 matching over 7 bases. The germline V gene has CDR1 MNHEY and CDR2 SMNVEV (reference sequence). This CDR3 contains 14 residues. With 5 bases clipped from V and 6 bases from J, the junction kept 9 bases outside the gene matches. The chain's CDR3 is CASSPDRVLQTQYF. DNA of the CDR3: TGTGCCAGCAGTCCAGACAGGGTCCTGCAGACCCAGTACTTC.